The 30 T cell receptor beta chains reported below all come from one sample, sequenced in a study of shared clonotypes between healthy human individuals. Here immunoSEQ multiplex PCR was the method, and the copy in TCRdb shows in-frame clones only, minus some. The sample contains about 1.5 million clones, around 98% of which appear only once. Sequenced input: naive CD4+ T cells sorted from blood. Subset in this sample: CD45RA+ positively selected. These receptors all stem from a man aged 25-40 years in good health.

This clone has just one count. The J gene is TRBJ2-5, the V gene TRBV6-1; D possibly corresponds to TRBD2 (6 bases). V was shortened by 7 bases and J by 7 bases, with 16 bases between the two germline ends. The CDR3 consists of 13 residues. Germline V gene sequence: CDR1 MNHNS, CDR2 SASEGT. The CDR3 nucleotides are TGTGCCAGCACGGAGGGTTTTCGACGGACCCAGTACTTC. Its protein product is CASTEGFRRTQYF.

The chain has TRBV11-2 and TRBJ1-3; unclear D gene. From germline, CDR1 is SGHAT and CDR2 FQNNGV. V was pared by 5 bases and J by 4 bases, with 12 bases between. CDR3 length equals 14 residues. The CDR3 nucleotides read TGTGCCAGCAGCGCCAGTAGGTTCGGAAACACCATATATTTT. Amino acids: CASSASRFGNTIYF.

V and J are TRBV11-1 and TRBJ2-1; D perhaps matches TRBD2 (6 bases). Trimming pared 3 bases from V and 8 bases from J, leaving 17 bases between. From germline, CDR1 is SGHAT and CDR2 FQDESV (reference sequence). There are 15 residues in the CDR3. CDR3 nucleotide sequence: TGTGCCAGCAGCTTCCGACTCCACGGCGGGGATGAGCAGTTCTTC. It translates to CASSFRLHGGDEQFF.

The CDR3 coding sequence is TGTGCCAGCAGTTTACAGTTAATAGACTATGGCTACACCTTC. Translation gives CASSLQLIDYGYTF. The chain has TRBV28 and TRBJ1-2; D gene ambiguous. The CDR3 covers 14 residues. The V gene lost 2 bases and the J gene lost 3 bases, with 10 bases spanning the gap. Germline V lookup: CDR1 MDHEN, CDR2 SYDVKM.

The chain uses TRBV28 and TRBJ1-2; no clear D gene. The germline CDR1 and CDR2 sequences are MDHEN and SYDVKM. The germline V and J ends were trimmed by 3 bases and 5 bases, with 13 bases remaining between them. CDR3 length: 14 residues. DNA of the CDR3: TGTGCCAGCAGTTTTCCTGGGCAAGGGTATGGCTACACCTTC. It is translated as CASSFPGQGYGYTF.

This sequence joins TRBV9 and TRBJ2-1, with a weak D call TRBD2 (5 bases). CDR3 length equals 13 residues. Germline CDR1 and CDR2: SGDLS and YYNGEE. Trimming left V 2 bases short and J 4 bases short, with 7 bases between. The CDR3, as DNA: TGTGCCAGCAGCGTCCGGGGTTACAATGAGCAGTTCTTC. Its protein product is CASSVRGYNEQFF. Filled out from reference TRBV9 and TRBJ2-1, the complete variable domain reads DSGVTQTPKHLITATGQRVTLRCSPRSGDLSVYWYQQSLDQGLQFLIQYYNGEERAKGNILERFSAQQFPDLHSELNLSSLELGDSALYFCASSVRGYNEQFFGPGTRLTVL.

J is TRBJ2-7 and V is TRBV18; D is unresolved. CDR3 length: 18 amino acids. Germline V gene data show CDR1 as KGHSH and CDR2 as LQKENI. Trimming cost V 0 bases and J 2 bases, with 20 bases left between them. The CDR3 sequence: CASSPPPSTTHFTYEQYF. CDR3 bases: TGTGCCAGCTCACCACCCCCCTCAACCACTCACTTCACCTACGAGCAGTACTTC.

This clone was counted a single time. This sequence joins TRBV27 and TRBJ1-2, with D uncertain. The CDR3 sequence is 13 residues long. Trimming pared 3 bases from V and 0 bases from J, leaving 5 bases between. Germline CDR1 reads MNHEY; CDR2 reads SMNVEV (reference sequence). The CDR3 reads CASSFSSNYGYTF. The CDR3 DNA follows: TGTGCCAGCAGTTTCAGCTCTAACTATGGCTACACCTTC.

The chain employs TRBV9 and TRBJ2-3; D remains unclear. The ends were cut back, 4 bases at V and 0 bases at J, with 6 bases in the middle. The CDR3 has 13 residues. Germline V gene sequence: CDR1 SGDLS, CDR2 YYNGEE. The CDR3 DNA reads as TGTGCCAGCAGCCGCCTGAGCACAGATACGCAGTATTTT. It translates to CASSRLSTDTQYF.

CDR3 region: CASSFRWGVDEQFF. CDR3 nucleotides: TGTGCCAGCAGCTTTCGTTGGGGGGTCGATGAGCAGTTCTTC. The chain combines TRBV11-2 with TRBJ2-1, with TRBD2 as a possible D gene (6 bases). Trimming took off 3 bases at V and 8 bases at J, with 14 bases between the two ends. Looked up from germline, CDR1 is SGHAT and CDR2 is FQNNGV. The CDR3 is 14 residues long.

CDR3 sequence reads: CASSQQGSTIQYF. CDR3 nucleotide sequence: TGTGCCAGCAGCCAACAGGGCTCAACCATTCAGTACTTC. The rearrangement links TRBV6-1 to TRBJ2-4; D is possibly TRBD1 (6 bases). Germline CDR1 reads MNHNS; CDR2 reads SASEGT. The CDR3 length is 13 residues. Trimming left V 6 bases short and J 9 bases short, with 15 bases between.

The chain joins TRBV5-5 to TRBJ1-5; possibly TRBD1 for D (5 bases). The CDR3 has 14 amino acids. Germline loops: CDR1 SGHKS, CDR2 YYEKEE (reference sequence). V gave up 2 bases and J gave up 2 bases, with 8 bases separating them. The CDR3 loop reads CASSFRAGNQPQHF. Written as DNA, the CDR3 is TGTGCCAGCAGCTTCAGGGCTGGCAATCAGCCCCAGCATTTT.

Regarding this clone: Other nucleotide sequences in the sample specify the same CDR3. This chain links TRBV5-4 with TRBJ2-5; D is ambiguous. In germline, CDR1 is SGHNT, CDR2 YYREEE (reference sequence). V was trimmed by 0 bases and J by 4 bases, leaving 4 bases between them. This CDR3 has 12 residues. The CDR3 region has the DNA TGTGCCAGCAGCTTGGCACGAGAGACCCAGTACTTC. Its protein product is CASSLARETQYF.

This chain joins TRBV16 and TRBJ2-1; D gene ambiguous. Germline CDR1 KGHSY, CDR2 FQNENV. The CDR3 is 14 amino acids. Trimming removed 3 bases at V and 1 base at J, with 7 bases between. Here the CDR3 reads CASSQQPSYNEQFF. In DNA form, the CDR3 reads TGTGCCAGCAGCCAGCAACCTTCCTACAATGAGCAGTTCTTC.

The CDR3 is CASSQDKQGGRSYNEQFF. The CDR3 region has the DNA TGTGCCAGCAGCCAAGATAAACAAGGAGGTAGGTCCTACAATGAGCAGTTCTTC. V and J are TRBV4-2 and TRBJ2-1; D may be TRBD2 (5 bases). Trimming pared 0 bases from V and 1 base from J, leaving 16 bases between. CDR1 is LGHNA and CDR2 is YNFKEQ in the germline V gene. The CDR3 has 18 amino acids.

A single count supports this clone. CDR3: CASSFPNTEAFF. CDR3 in DNA: TGTGCCAGCAGCTTCCCGAACACTGAAGCTTTCTTT. The gene calls are TRBV7-3 and TRBJ1-1; D unclear. This CDR3 is 12 amino acids long. Deletions cut 3 bases from V and 1 base from J, with 3 bases between. Germline CDR1 is SGHTA and CDR2 is FQGTGA.

The chain recombines TRBV27 with TRBJ1-2; D possibly corresponds to TRBD1 (6 bases). There are 15 residues in the CDR3. The germline V gene encodes CDR1 MNHEY and CDR2 SMNVEV (reference sequence). V lost 2 bases and J 4 bases, leaving 14 bases between the germline ends. CDR3 sequence (DNA): TGTGCCAGCAGTTTAATAAGGGGGGTTGGCTATGGCTACACCTTC. Its protein product is CASSLIRGVGYGYTF.

This chain connects TRBV7-2 to TRBJ1-1, with D uncertain. Germline CDR1 reads SGHTA; CDR2 reads FQGNSA. The CDR3 is 15 amino acids. V lost 5 bases to trimming and J lost 0 bases, with 13 bases between them. DNA for the CDR3: TGTGCCAGCAGCGCCCTCCTACGTTTGAACACTGAAGCTTTCTTT. This gives the protein CASSALLRLNTEAFF.

In nucleotides, the CDR3 is TGTGCCAGTTCCGGGGAGAACACTGAAGCTTTCTTT. Its translation: CASSGENTEAFF. This sequence joins TRBV19 and TRBJ1-1; D ambiguous. Germline V gene data show CDR1 as LNHDA and CDR2 as SQIVND (reference sequence). The CDR3 has 12 amino acids. The V gene lost 8 bases and the J gene lost 1 base, with 8 bases spanning the gap. Together with reference TRBV19 and TRBJ1-1, the CDR3 gives the full variable domain: DGGITQSPKYLFRKEGQNVTLSCEQNLNHDAMYWYRQDPGQGLRLIYYSQIVNDFQKGDIAEGYSVSREKKESFPLTVTSAQKNPTAFYLCASSGENTEAFFGQGTRLTVV.

The chain recombines TRBV5-4 with TRBJ1-4; D is possibly TRBD1 (6 bases). Germline V gene sequence: CDR1 SGHNT, CDR2 YYREEE (reference sequence). The CDR3 is 13 amino acids. Trimming left V 3 bases short and J 7 bases short, with 10 bases between. The CDR3: CASSYAGVEKLFF. CDR3 nucleotides: TGTGCCAGCAGCTACGCAGGGGTTGAAAAACTGTTTTTT.

The rearrangement links TRBV7-3 to TRBJ2-1, with 12 bases that match TRBD2. The CDR3 totals 19 residues. Trimming at V came to 5 bases and at J to 0 bases, leaving 11 bases not matched to a gene. CDR1 SGHTA and CDR2 FQGTGA come from the germline V gene. The CDR3 nucleotides read TGTGCCAGCAGCCATCTCAGGACTAGCGGGGCTAGCTCCTACAATGAGCAGTTCTTC. Amino acids: CASSHLRTSGASSYNEQFF.

CDR3 amino acids: CASSESLVTYEQYF. Here the CDR3 DNA reads TGTGCCAGCAGTGAAAGCTTGGTTACCTACGAGCAGTACTTC. V gene TRBV25-1 combines with J gene TRBJ2-7; unclear D gene. Between the trimmed V and J ends, which lost 2 bases and 2 bases, there was a span of 10 bases. In germline, CDR1 is MGHDK, CDR2 SYGVNS. The CDR3 sequence is 14 residues long.

The rearrangement links TRBV9 to TRBJ1-1; D gene unclear. V was trimmed by 6 bases and J by 7 bases, leaving 10 bases between them. This CDR3 comprises 11 residues. The V gene's germline CDR1 is SGDLS and CDR2 YYNGEE. CDR3 sequence (DNA): TGTGCCAGCACCAAACCCGGTGAAGCTTTCTTT. Translated, it gives CASTKPGEAFF.

This rearrangement joins TRBV4-2 to TRBJ2-7; 7 bases are shared with TRBD1. Losses at the gene ends were 1 base for V and 2 bases for J; bases not matched to a gene: 2. CDR3 length: 14 amino acids. In germline, CDR1 is LGHNA, CDR2 YNFKEQ. CDR3 DNA: TGTGCCAGCAGCCAAGCGACAGGGCCCTACGAGCAGTACTTC. This gives the protein CASSQATGPYEQYF.

The chain couples TRBV15 to TRBJ1-1; perhaps TRBD1 as D (5 bases). Germline CDR1 LNHNV, CDR2 YYDKDF (reference sequence). This CDR3 contains 15 residues. V was cut by 1 base and J by 1 base, with 10 bases left in between. The CDR3 nucleotides read TGTGCCACCAGCAGAGGTGGGCAGGGGAACACTGAAGCTTTCTTT. The encoded protein is CATSRGGQGNTEAFF.

This clone was counted once. The chain joins TRBV28 to TRBJ2-1, with D possibly matching TRBD2 (6 bases). The CDR3 totals 16 residues. V was cut by 5 bases and J by 0 bases, with 14 bases left in between. Germline V gene sequence: CDR1 MDHEN, CDR2 SYDVKM. The CDR3 region has the DNA TGTGCCAGCAGTCCTTTTGGCGGGGCCTCCTACAATGAGCAGTTCTTC. Protein product: CASSPFGGASYNEQFF.

This clone was seen once. The chain uses TRBV9 and TRBJ2-1; D ambiguous. This CDR3 region has 15 residues. V was trimmed by 6 bases and J by 7 bases, leaving 20 bases between them. CDR1 and CDR2 (germline): SGDLS, YYNGEE. CDR3 region: CASNLDARAKNEQFF. In nucleotides, the CDR3 is TGTGCCAGCAACCTGGACGCCAGAGCTAAGAATGAGCAGTTCTTC.

The chain carries TRBV11-3 and TRBJ1-5, with 10 bases that match TRBD1. Germline CDR1 and CDR2: SGHNT and YENEEA. CDR3 length equals 16 residues. The J segment lost 2 bases and the V segment lost 6 bases, leaving 7 bases of the junction unmatched. CDR3 in amino acids: CASRWTGTGGNQPQHF. In DNA form, the CDR3 reads TGTGCCAGCAGATGGACCGGGACAGGGGGCAATCAGCCCCAGCATTTT. The full variable domain, its missing parts supplied by reference TRBV11-3 and TRBJ1-5, is EAGVVQSPRYKIIEKKQPVAFWCNPISGHNTLYWYLQNLGQGPELLIRYENEEAVDDSQLPKDRFSAERLKGVDSTLKIQPAELGDSAVYLCASRWTGTGGNQPQHFGDGTRLSIL.

The chain has TRBV11-2 and TRBJ2-3; 7 bases agree with TRBD2. Germline V gene lookup returns CDR1 SGHAT and CDR2 FQNNGV. V shed 3 bases, J shed 1 base, and the junction held 10 bases outside the gene matches. This CDR3 is built from 17 residues. The CDR3 DNA sequence: TGTGCCAGCAGCTTTCGCGTGGGAGGGCCGGGCACAGATACGCAGTATTTT. Its protein is CASSFRVGGPGTDTQYF.

This clone has a single count. This CDR3 reads CASSPLTGRNTGELFF. The CDR3 DNA sequence: TGTGCCAGCTCACCGCTAACAGGGAGGAACACCGGGGAGCTGTTTTTT. J is TRBJ2-2 and V is TRBV18; the D gene is possibly TRBD1 (6 bases). The V gene's germline CDR1 is KGHSH and CDR2 LQKENI. Trimming left V 3 bases short and J 1 base short, with 12 bases between. This CDR3 spans 16 amino acids.